This T cell receptor beta chain derives from a study of cytomegalovirus exposure and HLA in healthy donors. Findings and limits, study-wide: It was reported in a later analysis that an Asian-associated ancestry cluster showed fewer N-insertions than the approximately 700-donor mean. High sensitivity and specificity were reportedly achieved when the classifier diagnosed cytomegalovirus status.

It was with 60 Vbeta and 13 Jbeta primers that the PCR ran. Generated by immunoSEQ multiplex PCR, the TCRdb table keeps only in-frame clones and is missing some. In the table there are some 200,000 clones, approximately 12% of which are singletons. There are a few counts of this clone. Its antigen is not known. When sampled, the donors appeared nominally healthy, though they likely had unrecorded immune exposures. V was shortened by 0 bases and J by 3 bases, with 5 bases between the two germline ends. The CDR3 contains 13 residues. Germline CDR1 SGHDT, CDR2 YYEEEE. Material: PBMCs. This chain joins TRBV5-6 and TRBJ2-3, with TRBD1 as a possible D gene (5 bases). The receptor was isolated from a man in his forties or fifties in good health and CMV-seropositive. CDR3 loop: CASSLEGTDTQYF. The DNA for the CDR3 is TGTGCCAGCAGCTTGGAGGGGACAGATACGCAGTATTTT.